Each of the 5 T cell receptor beta chains below was sequenced from the same sample in a study of T-cell reconstitution after alpha-beta-depleted transplantation in children. Preparing the TCRbeta library involved the use of unique molecular identifiers. TCRdb itself ran the PCR reads through MiXCR, one entry per CDR3 protein. This sample has 700,000 to 950,000 distinct CDR3 sequences, with around 15% found just once. Sequencing was performed on PBMCs, mostly from graft donor cells, taken 360 days after TCRalphabeta/CD19-depleted stem cell transplant. These receptor sequences come from a male patient between 10 and 17 years old who had a stem cell transplant for acute lymphoblastic leukemia, so the T cells may come from the graft donor.

The rearrangement joins TRBV12-3 or TRBV12-4 to TRBJ2-7; 10 bases are shared with TRBD2. The ends lost 5 bases at V and 0 bases at J; junction bases unmatched: 4. CDR3 length equals 15 residues. The CDR3 spells CASSPTSGNSYEQYF. CDR3 sequence (DNA): TGTGCCAGCAGTCCCACTAGCGGGAACTCCTACGAGCAGTACTTC.

This clonotype was counted only a few times. This chain uses TRBV20-1 with TRBJ2-7; D call uncertain. The CDR3 spans 15 residues. V dropped 2 bases and J dropped 2 bases, with 16 bases sitting between them. The germline V gene encodes CDR1 DFQATT and CDR2 SNEGSKA (reference sequence). The CDR3 loop is CSARKLLSLPYEQYF. CDR3 bases: TGCAGTGCTAGAAAACTCTTATCCCTTCCCTACGAGCAGTACTTC.

This clonotype has a count of ten or more. The junction departs from germline at one end; a sequencing error may be responsible. This rearrangement joins TRBV5-1 to TRBJ2-7; D is uncertain. This CDR3 is 12 amino acids long. Germline V gene data show CDR1 as SGHRS and CDR2 as YFSETQ. CDR3 nucleotide sequence: TGCGCCAGCAGCTTGGGCTCCCACGAGCAGTACTTC. This encodes CASSLGSHEQYF.

A few counts support this clonotype. V and J are TRBV11-1 and TRBJ2-7; TRBD2 aligns across 11 bases. The CDR3 is 16 amino acids. V trimming: 1 base; J trimming: 5 bases; junction bases outside the gene matches: 7. Germline CDR1 and CDR2: SGHAT and FQDESV (reference sequence). The CDR3 bases are TGTGCCAGCAGCTTAGTCGTCCTAGCGGGAGGTGACGAGCAGTACTTC. This gives the protein CASSLVVLAGGDEQYF. Using reference TRBV11-1 and TRBJ2-7 for the parts outside the CDR3, the full variable domain is EAEVAQSPRYKITEKSQAVAFWCDPISGHATLYWYRQILGQGPELLVQFQDESVVDDSQLPKDRFSAERLKGVDSTLKIQPAELGDSAMYLCASSLVVLAGGDEQYFGPGTRLTVT.

This clonotype was picked up a small number of times. The J gene is TRBJ2-1, the V gene TRBV3-1; 8 bases map to TRBD2. V lost 4 bases, J lost 7 bases, and 12 bases stayed unmatched. This CDR3 is 16 amino acids long. Per germline, CDR1 LGHDT and CDR2 YNNKEL (reference sequence). CDR3 in DNA: TGTGCCAGCAGCCCAATACTAGCGGCTCAGGATAATGAGCAGTTCTTC. Its translation is CASSPILAAQDNEQFF.